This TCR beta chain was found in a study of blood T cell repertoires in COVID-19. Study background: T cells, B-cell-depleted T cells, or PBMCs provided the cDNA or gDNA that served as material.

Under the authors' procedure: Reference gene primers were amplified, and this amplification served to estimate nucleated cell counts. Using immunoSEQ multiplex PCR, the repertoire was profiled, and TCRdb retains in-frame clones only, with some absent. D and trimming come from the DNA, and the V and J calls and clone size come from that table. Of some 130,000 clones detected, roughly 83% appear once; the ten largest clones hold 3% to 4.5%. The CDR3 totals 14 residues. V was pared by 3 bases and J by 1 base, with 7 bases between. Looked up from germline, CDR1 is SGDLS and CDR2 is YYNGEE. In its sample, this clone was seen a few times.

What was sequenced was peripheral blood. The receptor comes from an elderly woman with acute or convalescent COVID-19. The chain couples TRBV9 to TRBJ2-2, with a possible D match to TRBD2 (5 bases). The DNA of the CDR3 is TGTGCCAGCAGCGGAGGGAGGAACACCGGGGAGCTGTTTTTT. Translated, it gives CASSGGRNTGELFF.